The 14 T cell receptor beta chains below were found in one sample sequenced in a study of cytomegalovirus exposure and HLA in healthy donors. Both 60 Vbeta primers and 13 Jbeta primers went into the PCR. Some clones are missing from TCRdb's copy, which holds only in-frame ones; the method was immunoSEQ multiplex PCR. This table holds 85,000 to 100,000 clones, 79% found once. The sample was PBMCs. These receptor sequences come from a male donor in good health and CMV-seropositive.

The chain combines TRBV4-1 with TRBJ1-2; D not certain. Deletions cut 2 bases from V and 7 bases from J, with 14 bases between. Germline assignment: CDR1 MGHRA and CDR2 YSYEKL. The CDR3 length is 14 residues. In DNA, the CDR3 is TGCGCCAGCAGCCAATCGGAGGTTTTAAGTGGCTACACCTTC. Protein product: CASSQSEVLSGYTF.

The J gene is TRBJ2-1, the V gene TRBV2; D gene uncertain. The CDR3 is 14 residues long. From germline, CDR1 is SNHLY and CDR2 FYNNEI. Trimming removed 3 bases at V and 8 bases at J, with 14 bases between. DNA for the CDR3: TGTGCCAGCAGTGATAACTCTGACTGGGATGAGCAGTTCTTC. Translated: CASSDNSDWDEQFF.

The gene calls are TRBV7-3 and TRBJ2-7; D perhaps matches TRBD1 (5 bases). Between the trimmed V and J ends, which lost 4 bases and 5 bases, there was a span of 9 bases. There are 12 residues in the CDR3. The germline gives CDR1 SGHTA, CDR2 FQGTGA. The CDR3 nucleotides are TGTGCCAGCAGCTCAGGGTCCCACGAGCAGTACTTC. Its protein product is CASSSGSHEQYF.

In the case of this clone: Other DNA sequences in this specimen translate into the identical CDR3. This chain uses TRBV27 with TRBJ1-5; D is uncertain. With 5 bases removed from V and 2 bases from J, the gap between germline ends came to 7 bases. CDR3 length equals 13 residues. CDR1 and CDR2 from the germline V gene are MNHEY and SMNVEV (reference sequence). The CDR3 nucleotides are TGTGCCAGCAGTCTGTCGGGCAATCAGCCCCAGCATTTT. Amino acid sequence: CASSLSGNQPQHF.

The chain joins TRBV5-1 to TRBJ2-1; D not resolved. The CDR3 loop spans 15 amino acids. The germline V gene has CDR1 SGHRS and CDR2 YFSETQ. Trimming cost V 0 bases and J 1 base, with 8 bases left between them. CDR3 bases: TGCGCCAGCAGCTTGGACAGCACTTCCTACAATGAGCAGTTCTTC. Residues: CASSLDSTSYNEQFF.

The CDR3 coding sequence is TGTGCCAGCAGCCGTAAAAAGGACAGTCAAGAGACCCAGTACTTC. It encodes CASSRKKDSQETQYF. This chain links TRBV5-4 with TRBJ2-5; weak D call: TRBD1 (6 bases). The germline CDR1 and CDR2 sequences are SGHNT and YYREEE (reference sequence). This CDR3 contains 15 residues. V was pared by 4 bases and J by 2 bases, with 15 bases between.

V is TRBV11-2 and J is TRBJ2-7; 7 bases are a match to TRBD1. Germline assignment: CDR1 SGHAT and CDR2 FQNNGV. Trimming at V came to 2 bases and at J to 13 bases, leaving 8 bases not matched to a gene. This CDR3 is 12 amino acids long. CDR3 sequence reads: CASSLYRGLNYF. In DNA, the CDR3 is TGTGCCAGCAGCTTATACAGGGGTTTGAACTACTTC. Variable domain in full (rest from reference TRBV11-2 and TRBJ2-7): EAGVAQSPRYKIIEKRQSVAFWCNPISGHATLYWYQQILGQGPKLLIQFQNNGVVDDSQLPKDRFSAERLKGVDSTLKIQPAKLEDSAVYLCASSLYRGLNYFGPGTRLTVT.

This chain joins TRBV14 and TRBJ1-6; D possibly corresponds to TRBD1 (6 bases). This CDR3 contains 16 residues. Germline CDR1 reads SGHDN; CDR2 reads FVKESK. Deletions cut 0 bases from V and 2 bases from J, with 8 bases between. The CDR3 DNA reads as TGTGCCAGCAGCCAAGACGGGGACACCTATAATTCACCCCTCCACTTT. It encodes CASSQDGDTYNSPLHF.

The J gene is TRBJ2-1, the V gene TRBV2; D possibly corresponds to TRBD2 (6 bases). Trimming removed 7 bases at V and 0 bases at J, with 10 bases between. Germline V gene data show CDR1 as SNHLY and CDR2 as FYNNEI. The CDR3 consists of 14 residues. In DNA form, the CDR3 reads TGTGCCAGCACCGCGGGACTCTCCTACAATGAGCAGTTCTTC. It yields the protein CASTAGLSYNEQFF.

This clone was seen only a few times. The genes are TRBV25-1 and TRBJ1-2; TRBD1 agrees at 8 bases. Germline V gene sequence: CDR1 MGHDK, CDR2 SYGVNS. With 4 bases clipped from V and 4 bases from J, the junction kept 8 bases outside the gene matches. The CDR3 is 15 amino acids. The CDR3 nucleotides are TGTGCCAGCAGTGCGGGAAACAGGGGGACCTATGGCTACACCTTC. This codes for CASSAGNRGTYGYTF.

The chain recombines TRBV5-1 with TRBJ2-5, with TRBD1 matching 10 bases. The CDR3 runs 16 residues. CDR1 SGHRS and CDR2 YFSETQ come from the germline V gene. J gave up 1 base and V 4 bases, and 7 bases lay outside the gene matches. In DNA, the CDR3 is TGCGCCAGCAGCAAAGCCAGGACAGGGGGCCAAGAGACCCAGTACTTC. Amino acids: CASSKARTGGQETQYF.

The chain joins TRBV5-1 to TRBJ1-5; D is unresolved. The germline V gene encodes CDR1 SGHRS and CDR2 YFSETQ. Trimming removed 4 bases from V and 4 bases from J, with 12 bases in between. The CDR3 is 14 residues long. The CDR3 region is CASSTGSVNQPQHF. The CDR3 DNA is TGCGCCAGCAGCACGGGAAGTGTGAATCAGCCCCAGCATTTT. Full variable domain (remainder filled in from reference TRBV5-1 and TRBJ1-5): KAGVTQTPRYLIKTRGQQVTLSCSPISGHRSVSWYQQTPGQGLQFLFEYFSETQRNKGNFPGRFSGRQFSNSRSEMNVSTLELGDSALYLCASSTGSVNQPQHFGDGTRLSIL.

V gene TRBV6-1 combines with J gene TRBJ2-1; tentatively, D is TRBD1 (6 bases). Germline V CDR1 and CDR2: MNHNS, SASEGT. With 2 bases removed from V and 4 bases from J, the gap between germline ends came to 15 bases. The CDR3 is 16 amino acids. The CDR3 sequence: CASSENRVAPYNEQFF. CDR3 DNA: TGTGCCAGCAGTGAAAACAGGGTTGCTCCATACAATGAGCAGTTCTTC.

The chain links TRBV5-1 to TRBJ1-2, with D uncertain. Deletions cut 0 bases from V and 5 bases from J, with 5 bases between. Germline CDR1 reads SGHRS; CDR2 reads YFSETQ. This CDR3 contains 12 residues. The CDR3 spells CASSLAHYGYTF. In nucleotides, the CDR3 is TGCGCCAGCAGCTTGGCCCATTATGGCTACACCTTC.